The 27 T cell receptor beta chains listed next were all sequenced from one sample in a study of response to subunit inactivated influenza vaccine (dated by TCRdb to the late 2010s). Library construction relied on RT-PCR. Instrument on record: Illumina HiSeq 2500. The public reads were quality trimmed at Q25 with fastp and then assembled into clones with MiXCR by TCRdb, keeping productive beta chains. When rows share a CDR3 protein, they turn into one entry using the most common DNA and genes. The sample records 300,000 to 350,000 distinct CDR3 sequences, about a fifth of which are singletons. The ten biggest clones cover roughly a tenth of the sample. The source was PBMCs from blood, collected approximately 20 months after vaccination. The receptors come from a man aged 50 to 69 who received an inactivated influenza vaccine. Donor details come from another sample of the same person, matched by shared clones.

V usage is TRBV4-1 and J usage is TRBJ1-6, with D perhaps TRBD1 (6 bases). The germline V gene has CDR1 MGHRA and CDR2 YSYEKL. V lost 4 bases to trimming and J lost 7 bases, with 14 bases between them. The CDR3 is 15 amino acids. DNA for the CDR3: TGCGCCAGCAGCCGCCAGGGGCAGATGAATTCACCCCTCCACTTT. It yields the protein CASSRQGQMNSPLHF.

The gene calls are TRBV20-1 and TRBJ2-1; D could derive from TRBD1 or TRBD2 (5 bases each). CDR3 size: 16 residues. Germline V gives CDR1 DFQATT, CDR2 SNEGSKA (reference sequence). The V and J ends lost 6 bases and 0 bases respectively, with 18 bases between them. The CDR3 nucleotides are TGCAGTGCCAGGAACCCGGGGCCCAGCTCCTACAATGAGCAGTTCTTC. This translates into CSARNPGPSSYNEQFF.

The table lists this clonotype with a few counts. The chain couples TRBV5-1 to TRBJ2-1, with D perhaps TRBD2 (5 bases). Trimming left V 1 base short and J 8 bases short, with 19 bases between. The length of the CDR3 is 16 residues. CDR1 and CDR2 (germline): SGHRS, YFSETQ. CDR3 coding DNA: TGCGCCAGCAGCTTGTTGGCCGGGGAAGTTTTCCATGAGCAGTTCTTC. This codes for CASSLLAGEVFHEQFF.

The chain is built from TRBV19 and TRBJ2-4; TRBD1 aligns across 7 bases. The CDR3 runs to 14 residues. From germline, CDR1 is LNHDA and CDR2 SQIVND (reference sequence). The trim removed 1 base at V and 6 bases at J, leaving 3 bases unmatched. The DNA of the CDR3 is TGTGCCAGTAGTATAGGACAGGGAAGAAACATTCAGTACTTC. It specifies CASSIGQGRNIQYF.

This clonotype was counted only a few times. The CDR3 bases are TGTGCCAGCAGTTTCACTGGGGTTCGGGGCTACACCTTC. As protein: CASSFTGVRGYTF. V is TRBV12-3 or TRBV12-4 and J is TRBJ1-2; D is unresolved. The germline V and J ends were trimmed by 3 bases and 8 bases, with 13 bases remaining between them. This CDR3 comprises 13 residues.

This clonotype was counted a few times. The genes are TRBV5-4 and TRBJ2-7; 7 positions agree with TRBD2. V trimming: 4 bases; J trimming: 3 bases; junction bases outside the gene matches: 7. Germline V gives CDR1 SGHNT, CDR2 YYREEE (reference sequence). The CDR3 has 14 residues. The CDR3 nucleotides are TGTGCCAGCAGCCTCGATCTAGCGGACTACGAGCAGTACTTC. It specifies CASSLDLADYEQYF. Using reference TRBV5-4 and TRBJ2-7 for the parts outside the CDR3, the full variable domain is ETGVTQSPTHLIKTRGQQVTLRCSSQSGHNTVSWYQQALGQGPQFIFQYYREEENGRGNFPPRFSGLQFPNYSSELNVNALELDDSALYLCASSLDLADYEQYFGPGTRLTVT.

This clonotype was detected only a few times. The chain's CDR3 is CASSSVTGLNYGYTF. In DNA, the CDR3 is TGCGCCAGCAGCTCCGTGACAGGTCTGAACTATGGCTACACCTTC. The chain recombines TRBV5-1 with TRBJ1-2; the D gene is possibly TRBD1 (6 bases). The germline CDR1 and CDR2 sequences are SGHRS and YFSETQ. There are 15 residues in the CDR3. The V end lost 3 bases, the J end lost 2 bases, and 14 bases lay between the germline ends. Full variable domain (remainder filled in from reference TRBV5-1 and TRBJ1-2): KAGVTQTPRYLIKTRGQQVTLSCSPISGHRSVSWYQQTPGQGLQFLFEYFSETQRNKGNFPGRFSGRQFSNSRSEMNVSTLELGDSALYLCASSSVTGLNYGYTFGSGTRLTVV.

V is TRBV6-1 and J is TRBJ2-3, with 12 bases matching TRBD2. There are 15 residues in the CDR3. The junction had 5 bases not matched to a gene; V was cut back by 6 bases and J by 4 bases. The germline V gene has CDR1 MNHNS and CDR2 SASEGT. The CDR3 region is CASRRLAGAPDTQYF. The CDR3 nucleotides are TGTGCCAGCAGACGACTAGCGGGAGCCCCAGATACGCAGTATTTT.

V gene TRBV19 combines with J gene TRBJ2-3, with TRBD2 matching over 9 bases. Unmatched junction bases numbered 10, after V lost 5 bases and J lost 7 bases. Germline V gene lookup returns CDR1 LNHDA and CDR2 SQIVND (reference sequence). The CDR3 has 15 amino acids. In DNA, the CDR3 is TGTGCCAGTAGTCCCGGCGGTAGCGGGAGAAATACGCAGTATTTT. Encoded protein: CASSPGGSGRNTQYF.

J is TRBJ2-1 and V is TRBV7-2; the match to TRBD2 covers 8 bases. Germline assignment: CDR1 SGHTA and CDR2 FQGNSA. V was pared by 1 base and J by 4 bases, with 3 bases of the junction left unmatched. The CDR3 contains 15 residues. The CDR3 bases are TGTGCCAGCAGCTTAGGGACTAGCAGATACAATGAGCAGTTCTTC. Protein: CASSLGTSRYNEQFF.

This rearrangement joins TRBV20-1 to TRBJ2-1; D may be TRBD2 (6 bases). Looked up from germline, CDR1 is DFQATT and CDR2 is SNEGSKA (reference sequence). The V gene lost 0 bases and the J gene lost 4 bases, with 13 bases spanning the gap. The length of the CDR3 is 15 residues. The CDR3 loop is CSARDLDYYYNEQFF. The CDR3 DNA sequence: TGCAGTGCTAGAGATCTGGACTACTATTACAATGAGCAGTTCTTC.

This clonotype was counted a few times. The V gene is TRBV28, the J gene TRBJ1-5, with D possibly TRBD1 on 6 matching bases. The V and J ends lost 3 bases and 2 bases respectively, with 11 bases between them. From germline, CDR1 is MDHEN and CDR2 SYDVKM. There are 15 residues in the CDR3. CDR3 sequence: CASSLSHRGNQPQHF. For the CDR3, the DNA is TGTGCCAGCAGTTTGTCACACAGGGGCAATCAGCCCCAGCATTTT.

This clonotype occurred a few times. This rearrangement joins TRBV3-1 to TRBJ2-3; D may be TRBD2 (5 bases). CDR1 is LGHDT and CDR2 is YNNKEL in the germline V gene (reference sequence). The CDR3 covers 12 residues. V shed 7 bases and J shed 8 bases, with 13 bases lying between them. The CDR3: CASNSEGGTQYF. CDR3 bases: TGTGCCAGCAATTCCGAGGGCGGTACGCAGTATTTT.

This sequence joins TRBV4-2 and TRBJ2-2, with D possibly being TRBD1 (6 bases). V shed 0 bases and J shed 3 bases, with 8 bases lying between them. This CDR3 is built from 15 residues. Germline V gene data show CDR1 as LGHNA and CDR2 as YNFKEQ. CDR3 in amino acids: CASSQEGAHTGELFF. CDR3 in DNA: TGTGCCAGCAGCCAAGAGGGGGCCCACACCGGGGAGCTGTTTTTT.

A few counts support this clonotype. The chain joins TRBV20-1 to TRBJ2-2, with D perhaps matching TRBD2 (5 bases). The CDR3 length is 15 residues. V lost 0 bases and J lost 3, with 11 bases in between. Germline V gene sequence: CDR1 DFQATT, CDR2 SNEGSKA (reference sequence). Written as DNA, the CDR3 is TGCAGTGCTAGAGATGGGGAGCAATACACCGGGGAGCTGTTTTTT. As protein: CSARDGEQYTGELFF.

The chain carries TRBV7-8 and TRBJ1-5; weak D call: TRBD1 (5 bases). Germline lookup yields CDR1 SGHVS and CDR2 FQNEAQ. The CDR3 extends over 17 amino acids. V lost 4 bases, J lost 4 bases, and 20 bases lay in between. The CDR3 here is CASSSRGTTLKNQPQHF. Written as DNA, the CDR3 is TGTGCCAGCAGCTCCCGGGGCACGACGCTGAAAAATCAGCCCCAGCATTTT. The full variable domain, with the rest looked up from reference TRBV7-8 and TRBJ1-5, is GAGVSQSPRYKVAKRGQDVALRCDPISGHVSLFWYQQALGQGPEFLTYFQNEAQLDKSGLPSDRFFAERPEGSVSTLKIQRTQQEDSAVYLCASSSRGTTLKNQPQHFGDGTRLSIL.

Here the CDR3 reads CASSLARTSGADTQYF. The CDR3 DNA sequence: TGTGCCAGCAGCTTAGCGAGGACTAGCGGGGCAGATACGCAGTATTTT. The V and J genes are TRBV7-9 and TRBJ2-3, with TRBD2 identical over 12 bases. The V gene's germline CDR1 is SEHNR and CDR2 FQNEAQ (reference sequence). V lost 0 bases and J lost 4; bases outside the gene matches: 2. CDR3 size: 16 residues.

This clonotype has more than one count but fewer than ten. The CDR3 DNA reads as TGTGCCAGCAGCTCAGATAGGAGGGAACCCGGGGAGCTGTTTTTT. Its protein is CASSSDRREPGELFF. The chain carries TRBV5-4 and TRBJ2-2; D perhaps matches TRBD2 (6 bases). V gave up 3 bases and J gave up 6 bases, with 15 bases separating them. Per the germline V gene, CDR1 is SGHNT and CDR2 is YYREEE (reference sequence). There are 15 residues in the CDR3.

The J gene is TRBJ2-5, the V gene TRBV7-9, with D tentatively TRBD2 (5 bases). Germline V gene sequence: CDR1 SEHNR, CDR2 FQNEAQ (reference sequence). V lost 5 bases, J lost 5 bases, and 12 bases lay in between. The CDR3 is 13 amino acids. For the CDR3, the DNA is TGTGCCAGCAGCGTTACGGACTGGGAGACCCAGTACTTC. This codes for CASSVTDWETQYF.

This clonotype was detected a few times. CDR3 loop: CASRTPGRYYGYTF. The CDR3 region has the DNA TGTGCCAGCAGAACTCCGGGACGGTACTATGGCTACACCTTC. The chain has TRBV6-1 and TRBJ1-2; weak D call: TRBD1 (5 bases). Per the germline V gene, CDR1 is MNHNS and CDR2 is SASEGT. V lost 6 bases, J lost 3 bases, and 14 bases lay in between. The length of the CDR3 is 14 residues.

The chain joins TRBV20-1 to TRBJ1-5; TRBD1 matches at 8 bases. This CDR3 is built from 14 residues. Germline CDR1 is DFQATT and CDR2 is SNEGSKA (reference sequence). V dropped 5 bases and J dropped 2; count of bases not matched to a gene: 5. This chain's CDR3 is CSADGQGGNQPQHF. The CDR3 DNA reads TGCAGTGCTGATGGACAGGGCGGCAATCAGCCCCAGCATTTT.

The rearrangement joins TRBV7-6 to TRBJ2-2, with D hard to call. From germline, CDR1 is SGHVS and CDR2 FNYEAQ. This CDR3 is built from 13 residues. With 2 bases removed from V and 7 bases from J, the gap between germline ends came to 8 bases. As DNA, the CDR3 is TGTGCCAGCAGCTTATTTCCCGGCGGGGAGCTGTTTTTT. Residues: CASSLFPGGELFF.

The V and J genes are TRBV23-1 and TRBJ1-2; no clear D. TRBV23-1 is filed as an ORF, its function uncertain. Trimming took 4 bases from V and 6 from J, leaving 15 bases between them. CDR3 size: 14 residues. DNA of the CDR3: TGCGCCAGCAGTCCCACGGTCGGTGGGGATGGCTACACCTTC. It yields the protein CASSPTVGGDGYTF.

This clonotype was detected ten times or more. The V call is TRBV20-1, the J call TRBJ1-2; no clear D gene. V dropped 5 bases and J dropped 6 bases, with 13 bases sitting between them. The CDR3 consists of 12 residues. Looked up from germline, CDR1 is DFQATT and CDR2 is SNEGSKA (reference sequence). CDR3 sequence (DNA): TGCAGTGCTCTGCAGCCAGCTAATGGCTACACCTTC. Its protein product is CSALQPANGYTF.

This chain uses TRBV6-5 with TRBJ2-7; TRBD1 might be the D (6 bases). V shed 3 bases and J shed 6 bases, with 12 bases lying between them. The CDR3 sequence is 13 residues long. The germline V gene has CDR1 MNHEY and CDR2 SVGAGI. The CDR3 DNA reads TGTGCCAGCAGTTATCAGGGGTTGGGCGAGCAGTACTTC. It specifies CASSYQGLGEQYF.

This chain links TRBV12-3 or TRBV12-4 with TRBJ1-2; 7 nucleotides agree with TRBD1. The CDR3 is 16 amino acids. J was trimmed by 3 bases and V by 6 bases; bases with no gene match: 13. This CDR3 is CASRPSPGQWDYGYTF. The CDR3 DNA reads TGTGCCAGCAGGCCTTCCCCGGGACAGTGGGACTATGGCTACACCTTC.

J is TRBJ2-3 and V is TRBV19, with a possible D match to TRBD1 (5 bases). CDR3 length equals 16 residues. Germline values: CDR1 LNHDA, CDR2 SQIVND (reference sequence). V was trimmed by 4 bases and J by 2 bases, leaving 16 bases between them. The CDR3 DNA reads TGTGCCAGTAGTACCGCCTGGCGGACAAACACAGATACGCAGTATTTT. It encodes CASSTAWRTNTDTQYF.